The T cell receptor (beta chain) described here comes from a study of shared clonotypes between healthy human individuals. The study's findings and limits: Sampling covered blood only; tissue repertoires likely differ. Estimated richness was generally greater in naive than memory subsets. Only a few donors were included, so the genetic and exposure-history diversity represented was limited.

Germline CDR1 is MDHEN and CDR2 is SYDVKM. V dropped 3 bases and J dropped 2 bases, with 5 bases sitting between them. CDR3 length: 14 residues. Per the original methods: Filtering differed because ImmunoSEQ produced junction-only sequences that carried no quality scores. Generated by immunoSEQ multiplex PCR, the TCRdb table keeps only in-frame clones and is missing some. V and J calls plus clone size are reproduced from that table; the DNA served to infer D and trimming. The sample carries 980,000 or so clones, approximately 80% recorded once. This clone was picked up a small number of times. No antigen is known for it.

The sequence was obtained from a man aged 18 to 29 in good health. The sequenced sample was memory CD4+ T cells sorted from blood. Subset indicated: CD45RA-negative fraction. This chain links TRBV28 with TRBJ2-6; D unresolved. In DNA form, the CDR3 reads TGTGCCAGCAGTTTGAGGACTGGGGCCAACGTCCTGACTTTC. Translation: CASSLRTGANVLTF.